Listed here are 21 T cell receptor beta chains from one sample, sequenced in a study of cytomegalovirus exposure and HLA in healthy donors. Amplification used 60 Vbeta primers and 13 Jbeta primers. Data came from immunoSEQ multiplex PCR; TCRdb stores just in-frame clones and leaves some out. The sample includes over 120,000 clones. The sample taken for sequencing was PBMCs. These receptors came from a male donor in good health and CMV-seronegative.

This chain links TRBV12-5 with TRBJ2-2; the match to TRBD2 covers 14 bases. The CDR3 runs 16 residues. The V gene's germline CDR1 is LGHNT and CDR2 FRNRAP. V dropped 6 bases and J dropped 5; count of bases not matched to a gene: 5. The CDR3 nucleotides read TGTGCTAGTGGCCGTAGACTAGCGGGGGGGACCGGGGAGCTGTTTTTT. Translated, it gives CASGRRLAGGTGELFF.

This chain joins TRBV5-1 and TRBJ2-7, with TRBD1 identical over 11 bases. CDR3 size: 15 residues. Looked up from germline, CDR1 is SGHRS and CDR2 is YFSETQ. The V and J ends lost 1 base and 2 bases, in that order; junction bases with no gene match: 2. The CDR3 loop is CASSLKGQGAYEQYF. For the CDR3, the DNA is TGCGCCAGCAGCTTGAAGGGACAGGGGGCCTACGAGCAGTACTTC.

The chain combines TRBV10-3 with TRBJ2-5; 10 bases agree with TRBD1. J lost 4 bases, V lost 6 bases, and 5 bases had no gene match. This CDR3 has 14 residues. Germline V gene sequence: CDR1 ENHRY, CDR2 SYGVKD. CDR3 in DNA: TGTGCCATCAGGGGGGACAGGGGAGCAGAGACCCAGTACTTC. It yields the protein CAIRGDRGAETQYF.

The chain joins TRBV19 to TRBJ1-2; D is undetermined. CDR1 LNHDA and CDR2 SQIVND come from the germline V gene (reference sequence). The CDR3 is 14 amino acids. Trimming removed 10 bases at V and 2 bases at J, with 17 bases between. In DNA form, the CDR3 reads TGTGCCACCCAGGAGCCCGGACTCAACTATGGCTACACCTTC. Protein product: CATQEPGLNYGYTF.

This chain uses TRBV6-5 with TRBJ1-3, with D unresolved. Germline CDR1 is MNHEY and CDR2 is SVGAGI. Trimming pared 6 bases from V and 2 bases from J, leaving 11 bases between. CDR3 length: 14 amino acids. The CDR3 DNA follows: TGTGCCAGCAGCGGAGTTTTGGCTGGAAACACCATATATTTT. Protein product: CASSGVLAGNTIYF.

CDR3 residues: CASGNDWSNEQFF. The CDR3 DNA sequence: TGTGCCAGCGGAAACGACTGGAGCAATGAGCAGTTCTTC. The gene calls are TRBV28 and TRBJ2-1; D remains unclear. V lost 8 bases and J lost 6, with 14 bases in between. This CDR3 is 13 amino acids long. CDR1 and CDR2 from the germline V gene are MDHEN and SYDVKM.

This chain connects TRBV6-5 to TRBJ1-2; unclear D gene. The CDR3 covers 15 residues. V was pared by 0 bases and J by 4 bases, with 12 bases between. The V gene's germline CDR1 is MNHEY and CDR2 SVGAGI. CDR3 loop: CASSYSESRAYGYTF. DNA of the CDR3: TGTGCCAGCAGTTACTCGGAGTCTCGAGCCTATGGCTACACCTTC.

Here the CDR3 reads CASSLLPGGGDTQYF. The CDR3 DNA is TGTGCCAGCAGCTTACTGCCAGGGGGTGGTGATACGCAGTATTTT. The chain joins TRBV7-9 to TRBJ2-3, with 7 bases aligning to TRBD1. Germline CDR1 and CDR2: SEHNR and FQNEAQ (reference sequence). CDR3 length equals 15 residues. The junction had 8 bases not matched to a gene; V was cut back by 2 bases and J by 6 bases.

The chain combines TRBV6-1 with TRBJ2-1; 11 bases agree with TRBD2. V lost 7 bases and J lost 6; bases outside the gene matches: 2. CDR1 MNHNS and CDR2 SASEGT come from the germline V gene. The CDR3 contains 13 residues. The CDR3 nucleotides are TGTGCCAGCATTACTAGCGGGGGCAATGAGCAGTTCTTC. Translating it yields CASITSGGNEQFF.

About this clone itself: The junction differs from germline at one of its ends, possibly a read error. The chain links TRBV7-7 to TRBJ2-2; D unresolved. This CDR3 has 17 amino acids. CDR1 is SSHAT, CDR2 FNYEAQ, per germline (reference sequence). The CDR3 region is CASSPDPDITNTGELFF. The DNA of the CDR3 is TGTGCTAGCAGCCCAGATCCAGACATCACGAACACCGGGGAGCTGTTTTTT. Full variable domain (outside the CDR3, taken from reference TRBV7-7 and TRBJ2-2): GAGVSQSPRYKVTKRGQDVTLRCDPISSHATLYWYQQALGQGPEFLTYFNYEAQPDKSGLPSDRFSAERPEGSISTLTIQRTEQRDSAMYRCASSPDPDITNTGELFFGEGSRLTVL.

This chain connects TRBV6-5 to TRBJ1-1, with 8 bases that match TRBD1. Germline V gene sequence: CDR1 MNHEY, CDR2 SVGAGI. J lost 2 bases, V lost 6 bases, and 5 bases had no gene match. CDR3 size: 14 residues. CDR3 bases: TGTGCCAGCAGCACGGACAGGGCCAACACTGAAGCTTTCTTT. Amino acid sequence: CASSTDRANTEAFF.

This chain uses TRBV28 with TRBJ2-1, with D perhaps matching TRBD1 (5 bases). The CDR3 covers 12 residues. CDR1 MDHEN and CDR2 SYDVKM come from the germline V gene. Trimming shortened V by 6 bases and J by 4 bases, and 7 bases separated the two germline ends. The CDR3 DNA sequence: TGTGCCAGCAGGACAGAATACAATGAGCAGTTCTTC. Its translation: CASRTEYNEQFF.

This chain uses TRBV28 with TRBJ1-2; D is uncertain. Germline values: CDR1 MDHEN, CDR2 SYDVKM. The CDR3 covers 13 residues. V lost 7 bases to trimming and J lost 8 bases, with 17 bases between them. The CDR3: CASTAAGESGYTF. DNA of the CDR3: TGTGCCAGCACCGCCGCCGGGGAAAGCGGCTACACCTTC.

The chain links TRBV30 to TRBJ2-4; D is perhaps TRBD1 (6 bases). This CDR3 is 15 amino acids long. Trimming cost V 1 base and J 6 bases, with 16 bases left between them. Looked up from germline, CDR1 is GTSNPN and CDR2 is SVGIG (reference sequence). CDR3 protein: CAWSARGLGGNIQYF. Written as DNA, the CDR3 is TGTGCCTGGAGTGCCAGGGGCTTAGGCGGAAACATTCAGTACTTC.

V is TRBV14 and J is TRBJ2-3; unclear D gene. Germline V gene data show CDR1 as SGHDN and CDR2 as FVKESK. The V gene lost 1 base and the J gene lost 6 bases, with 2 bases spanning the gap. This CDR3 region has 11 residues. CDR3 sequence (DNA): TGTGCCAGCAGCCAAGCGGATACGCAGTATTTT. It encodes CASSQADTQYF.

J is TRBJ2-6 and V is TRBV7-9; 12 positions match TRBD1. After removal of 5 bases from V and 1 base from J, the junction contained 9 bases not matched to a gene. The length of the CDR3 is 19 residues. CDR1 is SEHNR, CDR2 FQNEAQ, per germline (reference sequence). The CDR3 region is CASSPGQGAGWSGANVLTF. The CDR3, as DNA: TGTGCCAGCAGCCCGGGACAGGGGGCGGGGTGGTCTGGGGCCAACGTCCTGACTTTC.

The V gene is TRBV11-1, the J gene TRBJ2-7, with a possible D match to TRBD1 (5 bases). The V and J ends lost 6 bases and 4 bases respectively, with 10 bases between them. Germline V gives CDR1 SGHAT, CDR2 FQDESV (reference sequence). The length of the CDR3 is 12 residues. In DNA form, the CDR3 reads TGTGCCAGCAGTCCTCAGGGATACGAGCAGTACTTC. This codes for CASSPQGYEQYF. The full variable domain, its missing parts supplied by reference TRBV11-1 and TRBJ2-7, is EAEVAQSPRYKITEKSQAVAFWCDPISGHATLYWYRQILGQGPELLVQFQDESVVDDSQLPKDRFSAERLKGVDSTLKIQPAELGDSAMYLCASSPQGYEQYFGPGTRLTVT.

The genes are TRBV14 and TRBJ2-1, with 10 nucleotides matching TRBD1. Trimming took 5 bases from V and 14 from J; bases not matched to a gene: 9. The CDR3 extends over 13 amino acids. Looked up from germline, CDR1 is SGHDN and CDR2 is FVKESK. The CDR3 spells CASSVRQGADEFF. CDR3 bases: TGTGCCAGCAGCGTAAGACAGGGGGCGGATGAGTTCTTC.

This rearrangement joins TRBV30 to TRBJ1-1; 7 nucleotides line up with TRBD1. J gave up 10 bases and V 0 bases, and 29 bases lay outside the gene matches. The CDR3 is 20 residues long. Germline V gene sequence: CDR1 GTSNPN, CDR2 SVGIG (reference sequence). CDR3 sequence (DNA): TGTGCCTGGAGTGTGGGGCGATTACAGGGGTCTCCGATCGTTCGGGGTCGAGCTTTCTTT. Encoded protein: CAWSVGRLQGSPIVRGRAFF.

The chain employs TRBV30 and TRBJ1-1; the D gene is possibly TRBD1 (6 bases). The germline gives CDR1 GTSNPN, CDR2 SVGIG (reference sequence). The CDR3 sequence is 14 residues long. V lost 5 bases and J lost 1, with 14 bases in between. The CDR3 DNA sequence: TGTGCCTGGGTGCCGGGACACTCGAACACTGAAGCTTTCTTT. It specifies CAWVPGHSNTEAFF.

The chain is built from TRBV6-5 and TRBJ1-2, with 8 bases that match TRBD1. There are 15 residues in the CDR3. CDR1 and CDR2 (germline): MNHEY, SVGAGI. V lost 6 bases to trimming and J lost 4 bases; unmatched junction nucleotides: 10. The CDR3 coding sequence is TGTGCCAGCAGCACAGACCCACAGGGGGGCTATGGCTACACCTTC. As protein: CASSTDPQGGYGYTF.